The 29 T cell receptor beta chains in this list originate from one sample, sequenced in a study of identical twins. TCRdb re-called the 5' RACE reads through MiXCR, storing one row per CDR3 protein. This table has hundreds of thousands of distinct CDR3 sequences, roughly 20% appearing once. The sample also formed part of further work on T cells expressing NK-cell markers.

What was sequenced was PBMCs. These receptors all come from a woman between 18 and 30 years old in good health.

This clonotype came up a few times. This chain uses TRBV12-3 or TRBV12-4 with TRBJ2-3, with D possibly being TRBD1 (6 bases). V lost 8 bases and J lost 5, with 14 bases in between. The CDR3 is made up of 13 amino acids. The CDR3 DNA is TGTGCCAGCGGGGGCGCCGGTAGAGATACGCAGTATTTT. Translation gives CASGGAGRDTQYF.

Ten or more counts support this clonotype. This chain joins TRBV20-1 and TRBJ2-2; D remains ambiguous. Germline CDR1 DFQATT, CDR2 SNEGSKA (reference sequence). CDR3 size: 13 residues. V was pared by 3 bases and J by 2 bases, with 7 bases between. The CDR3 sequence: CSASIRNTGELFF. The CDR3 bases are TGCAGTGCTAGCATTAGAAACACCGGGGAGCTGTTTTTT.

This clonotype was seen only a few times. DNA of the CDR3: TGTGCCAGCAGCTTAGGGCAGGGTGCGGCTTTCTTT. This translates into CASSLGQGAAFF. This chain links TRBV11-3 with TRBJ1-1, with TRBD1 as a possible D gene (5 bases). V lost 1 base and J 11 bases, leaving 11 bases between the germline ends. Germline lookup yields CDR1 SGHNT and CDR2 YENEEA. CDR3 length: 12 amino acids.

The chain has TRBV2 and TRBJ2-2; 9 bases line up with TRBD2. The V gene's germline CDR1 is SNHLY and CDR2 FYNNEI. Germline trimming cut 6 bases from V and 7 bases from J; bases unmatched to any gene: 15. This CDR3 region has 17 residues. CDR3 coding DNA: TGTGCCAGCAGAAGGAATAGCGGGAGTCTCTTGGGCGGGGAGCTGTTTTTT. Translating it yields CASRRNSGSLLGGELFF. Full variable domain (rest looked up from reference TRBV2 and TRBJ2-2): EPEVTQTPSHQVTQMGQEVILRCVPISNHLYFYWYRQILGQKVEFLVSFYNNEISEKSEIFDDQFSVERPDGSNFTLKIRSTKLEDSAMYFCASRRNSGSLLGGELFFGEGSRLTVL.

This sequence joins TRBV10-3 and TRBJ2-3; a weak D match, TRBD2 (5 bases). The CDR3 length is 14 residues. Germline V CDR1 and CDR2: ENHRY, SYGVKD. V was shortened by 8 bases and J by 0 bases, with 12 bases between the two germline ends. The CDR3 reads CAIGGYPSTDTQYF. The CDR3 region has the DNA TGTGCCATCGGAGGCTACCCTAGCACAGATACGCAGTATTTT.

This chain links TRBV7-2 with TRBJ2-7; D remains unclear. Between the trimmed V and J ends, which lost 5 bases and 5 bases, there was a span of 13 bases. This CDR3 has 13 residues. The germline gives CDR1 SGHTA, CDR2 FQGNSA. Here the CDR3 reads CASSTQHGDEQYF. The CDR3 bases are TGTGCCAGCAGCACCCAACACGGCGACGAGCAGTACTTC.

The chain carries TRBV12-5 and TRBJ1-1, with D hard to call. Germline-derived CDR1 and CDR2 are LGHNT and FRNRAP. V lost 1 base, J lost 11 bases, and 11 bases lay in between. The CDR3 length is 12 residues. The CDR3 DNA follows: TGTGCTAGTGGTTTGGCGTTTTTGAATGCTTTCTTT. The encoded protein is CASGLAFLNAFF.

This chain links TRBV9 with TRBJ2-2; a possible D gene is TRBD2 (5 bases). The CDR3 length is 13 residues. Germline V lookup: CDR1 SGDLS, CDR2 YYNGEE. Trimming removed 6 bases at V and 4 bases at J, with 10 bases between. The DNA for the CDR3 is TGTGCCAGCACCCAGAGGGCCACCGGGGAGCTGTTTTTT. Its protein product is CASTQRATGELFF.

The V gene is TRBV5-1, the J gene TRBJ2-5; D gene unclear. The V gene lost 4 bases and the J gene lost 1 base, with 14 bases spanning the gap. This CDR3 has 15 residues. Per germline, CDR1 SGHRS and CDR2 YFSETQ. CDR3 DNA: TGCGCCAGCAGCCCGGAAGGGTACAGCCAAGAGACCCAGTACTTC. Protein product: CASSPEGYSQETQYF.

The J gene is TRBJ2-1, the V gene TRBV9; 7 nucleotides agree with TRBD2. The V segment lost 1 base and the J segment 3 bases; nucleotides outside the gene matches: 4. The CDR3 sequence is 15 residues long. Germline V lookup: CDR1 SGDLS, CDR2 YYNGEE. CDR3 nucleotides: TGTGCCAGCAGCGTATGGGCGGGGGACTACAATGAGCAGTTCTTC. Its translation: CASSVWAGDYNEQFF. Filled out from reference TRBV9 and TRBJ2-1, the complete variable domain reads DSGVTQTPKHLITATGQRVTLRCSPRSGDLSVYWYQQSLDQGLQFLIQYYNGEERAKGNILERFSAQQFPDLHSELNLSSLELGDSALYFCASSVWAGDYNEQFFGPGTRLTVL.

The genes are TRBV2 and TRBJ1-2, with no clear D. Deletions cut 3 bases from V and 4 bases from J, with 15 bases between. Germline CDR1 and CDR2: SNHLY and FYNNEI. The CDR3 spans 15 residues. CDR3 residues: CASSDRVRTSYGYTF. CDR3 coding DNA: TGTGCCAGCAGTGACCGTGTCAGGACGAGCTATGGCTACACCTTC.

The chain links TRBV12-3 or TRBV12-4 to TRBJ2-3; 9 bases are a match to TRBD2. The CDR3 sequence is 16 residues long. V was clipped by 5 bases and J by 6 bases; unmatched bases: 12. In DNA, the CDR3 is TGTGCCAGCAGTGGGATACTAGCGGGTGGGGAGGATACGCAGTATTTT. Amino acid sequence: CASSGILAGGEDTQYF.

This clonotype was detected a few times. The V gene is TRBV20-1, the J gene TRBJ2-3; D remains unclear. V lost 2 bases to trimming and J lost 2 bases, with 11 bases between them. CDR3 length: 14 amino acids. CDR1 and CDR2 from the germline V gene are DFQATT and SNEGSKA (reference sequence). The DNA of the CDR3 is TGCAGTGCTAGAAAGTGGGAATTCACAGATACGCAGTATTTT. It is translated as CSARKWEFTDTQYF.

The chain couples TRBV27 to TRBJ2-7, with TRBD2 matching over 8 bases. CDR3 length: 14 amino acids. V lost 3 bases to trimming and J lost 3 bases; unmatched junction nucleotides: 4. Germline V CDR1 and CDR2: MNHEY, SMNVEV (reference sequence). The CDR3 sequence: CASSLVSGNYEQYF. The CDR3 region has the DNA TGTGCCAGCAGTTTGGTTAGCGGGAACTACGAGCAGTACTTC.

A few counts support this clonotype. This chain links TRBV6-1 with TRBJ1-4; the D gene is possibly TRBD1 (6 bases). Per the germline V gene, CDR1 is MNHNS and CDR2 is SASEGT. This CDR3 is 14 amino acids long. Trimming left V 6 bases short and J 8 bases short, with 16 bases between. The CDR3 region is CASSQQGLQEKLFF. The DNA for the CDR3 is TGTGCCAGCAGCCAACAGGGACTACAAGAAAAACTGTTTTTT.

This clonotype has a handful of counts. The chain couples TRBV10-3 to TRBJ1-5, with 7 positions matching TRBD1. The germline V gene encodes CDR1 ENHRY and CDR2 SYGVKD. J lost 6 bases, V lost 4 bases, and 9 bases had no gene match. The CDR3 consists of 15 residues. The CDR3 DNA follows: TGTGCCATCAGTGGGGGGGCACAGGGGACTCAGCCCCAGCATTTT. It encodes CAISGGAQGTQPQHF.

This CDR3 reads CASSRTLDEQYF. The CDR3 coding sequence is TGTGCCAGCTCACGGACCTTAGACGAGCAGTACTTC. The rearrangement joins TRBV6-2 or TRBV6-3 to TRBJ2-7; D not certain. CDR1 is MNHEY, CDR2 SVGEGT, per germline. The CDR3 length is 12 residues. V lost 8 bases and J lost 5, with 13 bases in between.

There are many counts of this clonotype. This chain links TRBV27 with TRBJ2-5, with TRBD2 identical over 10 bases. V was clipped by 5 bases and J by 5 bases; unmatched bases: 11. Germline-derived CDR1 and CDR2 are MNHEY and SMNVEV (reference sequence). This CDR3 comprises 16 residues. The CDR3: CASSRSLAGGWETQYF. CDR3 DNA sequence: TGTGCCAGCAGTCGAAGCTTAGCGGGAGGTTGGGAGACCCAGTACTTC.

This clonotype was seen a few times. The genes are TRBV29-1 and TRBJ2-7; 8 bases are a match to TRBD1. There are 14 residues in the CDR3. CDR1 is SQVTM and CDR2 is ANQGSEA in the germline V gene. Trimming took 7 bases from V and 6 from J; bases not matched to a gene: 14. The DNA of the CDR3 is TGCAGCGCCATTGACAGGGGCGGATTCTCCGAGCAGTACTTC. This sequence encodes CSAIDRGGFSEQYF.

This clonotype was picked up many times. The gene calls are TRBV2 and TRBJ1-5; D not resolved. This CDR3 has 14 amino acids. Deletions cut 6 bases from V and 0 bases from J, with 9 bases between. CDR1 is SNHLY and CDR2 is FYNNEI in the germline V gene. The CDR3 reads CASRLRNSNQPQHF. CDR3 coding DNA: TGTGCCAGCAGGCTCAGAAATAGCAATCAGCCCCAGCATTTT.

This clonotype appeared a few times. The chain joins TRBV7-2 to TRBJ2-3; D may be TRBD1 (5 bases). The V gene lost 4 bases and the J gene lost 3 bases, with 14 bases spanning the gap. The CDR3 is made up of 15 amino acids. Germline V gene data show CDR1 as SGHTA and CDR2 as FQGNSA. Written as DNA, the CDR3 is TGTGCCAGCAGCTGGCAGGGCAGGGTTACAGATACGCAGTATTTT. Protein sequence: CASSWQGRVTDTQYF.

This clonotype was counted between two and nine times. The chain is built from TRBV20-1 and TRBJ2-3; D is tentatively TRBD1 or TRBD2 (5 bases each). The CDR3 totals 13 residues. V was cut by 7 bases and J by 8 bases, with 19 bases left in between. The germline V gene encodes CDR1 DFQATT and CDR2 SNEGSKA (reference sequence). The CDR3 DNA sequence: TGCAGTGGAGCCGGGACCACATTAGCTACGCAGTATTTT. It translates to CSGAGTTLATQYF.

This clonotype was detected a few times. The chain couples TRBV7-9 to TRBJ2-4; D could derive from TRBD1 or TRBD2 (5 bases each). The germline CDR1 and CDR2 sequences are SEHNR and FQNEAQ (reference sequence). This CDR3 region has 16 residues. Trimming removed 5 bases from V and 3 bases from J, with 17 bases in between. For the CDR3, the DNA is TGTGCCAGCAGCCCGGACGGGACGTTAAGCAAAAACATTCAGTACTTC. This codes for CASSPDGTLSKNIQYF.

This CDR3 is CASSQDSGGPEETQYF. The CDR3 DNA sequence: TGTGCCAGCAGCCAAGATTCGGGTGGACCCGAAGAGACCCAGTACTTC. The chain recombines TRBV4-2 with TRBJ2-5; no reliable D call. V shed 0 bases and J shed 3 bases, with 14 bases lying between them. Germline V gives CDR1 LGHNA, CDR2 YNFKEQ. The length of the CDR3 is 16 residues.

The chain has TRBV29-1 and TRBJ2-5; 8 bases match TRBD1. V gave up 3 bases and J gave up 0 bases; unmatched junction bases: 6. The CDR3 runs 15 residues. Looked up from germline, CDR1 is SQVTM and CDR2 is ANQGSEA. This chain's CDR3 is CSVETGDEYQETQYF. The CDR3 region has the DNA TGCAGCGTTGAGACAGGGGATGAGTACCAAGAGACCCAGTACTTC.

V is TRBV6-5 and J is TRBJ2-7, with 8 bases identical to TRBD2. This CDR3 comprises 16 residues. Germline assignment: CDR1 MNHEY and CDR2 SVGAGI. After removal of 2 bases from V and 3 bases from J, the junction contained 9 bases not matched to a gene. CDR3: CASSYDRGTRDYEQYF. CDR3 bases: TGTGCCAGCAGTTACGATCGCGGGACTAGGGACTACGAGCAGTACTTC.

This clonotype showed up many times. This rearrangement joins TRBV9 to TRBJ1-2; 8 bases are shared with TRBD1. V lost 4 bases, J lost 4 bases, and 9 bases stayed unmatched. The CDR3 runs 15 residues. Germline loops: CDR1 SGDLS, CDR2 YYNGEE. In DNA form, the CDR3 reads TGTGCCAGCAGCCACCCGGACAGGGCGGTCTATGGCTACACCTTC. Amino acid sequence: CASSHPDRAVYGYTF. The full variable domain, with the rest looked up from reference TRBV9 and TRBJ1-2, is DSGVTQTPKHLITATGQRVTLRCSPRSGDLSVYWYQQSLDQGLQFLIQYYNGEERAKGNILERFSAQQFPDLHSELNLSSLELGDSALYFCASSHPDRAVYGYTFGSGTRLTVV.

The chain combines TRBV5-6 with TRBJ2-1, with TRBD2 identical over 8 bases. Trimming took 4 bases from V and 3 from J; bases not matched to a gene: 6. The CDR3 has 15 amino acids. Germline V lookup: CDR1 SGHDT, CDR2 YYEEEE. The CDR3 region has the DNA TGTGCCAGCAGCACCCGGGGGGGGTACTACAATGAGCAGTTCTTC. Translation gives CASSTRGGYYNEQFF. Together with reference TRBV5-6 and TRBJ2-1, the CDR3 gives the full variable domain: DAGVTQSPTHLIKTRGQQVTLRCSPKSGHDTVSWYQQALGQGPQFIFQYYEEEERQRGNFPDRFSGHQFPNYSSELNVNALLLGDSALYLCASSTRGGYYNEQFFGPGTRLTVL.

This CDR3 is CSARAFFSTGTYEQYF. DNA of the CDR3: TGCAGTGCTAGAGCCTTTTTCTCGACAGGGACCTACGAGCAGTACTTC. The chain recombines TRBV20-1 with TRBJ2-7; TRBD1 matches at 7 bases. The germline V gene has CDR1 DFQATT and CDR2 SNEGSKA (reference sequence). The CDR3 consists of 16 residues. Trimming took 1 base from V and 2 from J; bases not matched to a gene: 11.